This note documents a single T cell receptor beta chain sequence. The antigen is not known. The treatment here: 15 to 20 received Ad26.COV2.S at low or high dose, single or two shots; about 5 received placebo; per-sample allocation not given. Sampling was done on day 63 after the first vaccine or placebo injection. Generated by immunoSEQ multiplex PCR, the TCRdb table keeps only in-frame clones and is missing some. The sample has some 240,000 clones; 70% to 90% are singletons. The data were obtained in a study of Ad26.COV2.S vaccination and SARS-CoV-2 variants. Study-wide results and limits: The study found similar non-spike TCR breadth in vaccine and placebo recipients.

Between the trimmed V and J ends, which lost 5 bases and 0 bases, there was a span of 17 bases. Germline V CDR1 and CDR2: MNHNY, SVGAGI (reference sequence). The CDR3 totals 16 residues. This clonotype was sampled from a person between 18 and 59 years old who received the Ad26.COV2.S COVID-19 vaccine or a placebo. The genes are TRBV6-6 and TRBJ2-7, with a weak D call TRBD2 (6 bases). The specimen was peripheral blood, collected in a trial of Ad26.COV2.S vaccine versus placebo. In DNA form, the CDR3 reads TGTGCCAGCAGTCGAGGACCAGCGGGCCTCTCCTACGAGCAGTACGTC. Protein sequence: CASSRGPAGLSYEQYV.